These 10 T cell receptor beta chains came from one sample sequenced in a study of blood T cell repertoires in COVID-19. Clones were sequenced by immunoSEQ multiplex PCR, and TCRdb holds only the in-frame ones, with some missing. This table holds more than 200,000 clones, approximately 80% found once. Sequencing input: PBMCs or T cells enriched from blood (not recorded which). Receptor source: a man aged 55 to 70 who had recovered from COVID-19.

This clone was observed a single time. This rearrangement joins TRBV2 to TRBJ1-4; D ambiguous. Per the germline V gene, CDR1 is SNHLY and CDR2 is FYNNEI. The CDR3 loop spans 14 amino acids. Trimming shortened V by 6 bases and J by 3 bases, and 11 bases separated the two germline ends. The CDR3 region is CASSPPVSNEKLFF. The CDR3 DNA reads TGTGCCAGCAGCCCCCCAGTTTCTAATGAAAAACTGTTTTTT.

With respect to this clone: Being one base from a much bigger clone, this may be a read error. In the same sample, other DNA sequences code for this CDR3. The J gene is TRBJ2-7, the V gene TRBV18; 9 bases map to TRBD1. The CDR3 is 14 residues long. V was pared by 0 bases and J by 3 bases, with 0 bases of the junction left unmatched. Germline CDR1 and CDR2: KGHSH and LQKENI. In DNA form, the CDR3 reads TGTGCCAGCTCACCACCGGGACAGGGCTACGAGCAGTACTTC. Translation: CASSPPGQGYEQYF.

Only a few counts were recorded for this clone. J is TRBJ2-3 and V is TRBV6-4; 16 nucleotides align to TRBD2. With V trimmed by 6 bases and J by 6 bases, 3 bases remained unmatched. The germline gives CDR1 MRHNA, CDR2 SNTAGT. The CDR3 is made up of 15 amino acids. Here the CDR3 reads CASSGTSGGADTQYF. The CDR3 DNA is TGTGCCAGCAGCGGGACTAGCGGGGGGGCCGATACGCAGTATTTT.

As DNA, the CDR3 is TGTGCCAGCAGTCCCCCAGGGGGTGACGAGCAGTACTTC. Encoded protein: CASSPPGGDEQYF. The chain employs TRBV6-5 and TRBJ2-7; 7 bases map to TRBD1. V lost 5 bases to trimming and J lost 5 bases; unmatched junction nucleotides: 6. This CDR3 has 13 residues. Germline V gene data show CDR1 as MNHEY and CDR2 as SVGAGI.

The chain is built from TRBV3-1 (or the pseudogene TRBV3-2) and TRBJ2-1; possible D gene TRBD1, 6 bases. The V and J ends lost 6 bases and 5 bases respectively, with 14 bases between them. Germline values: CDR1 LGHDT, CDR2 YNNKEL (reference sequence). CDR3 size: 14 residues. DNA for the CDR3: TGTGCCAGCAGGGAGACAGGTGGCAACAATGAGCAGTTCTTC. This gives the protein CASRETGGNNEQFF.

V and J are TRBV20-1 and TRBJ1-1, with D unclear. The germline CDR1 and CDR2 sequences are DFQATT and SNEGSKA (reference sequence). The germline V and J ends were trimmed by 3 bases and 4 bases, with 6 bases remaining between them. The length of the CDR3 is 11 residues. The chain's CDR3 is CSASPGTEAFF. The CDR3 DNA reads TGCAGTGCTAGTCCGGGCACTGAAGCTTTCTTT.

The rearrangement joins TRBV5-8 to TRBJ1-3, with 8 bases identical to TRBD1. V gave up 3 bases and J gave up 2 bases; unmatched junction bases: 4. There are 15 residues in the CDR3. CDR1 and CDR2 (germline): SGHTS, YDEGEE. CDR3 residues: CASSYGQGPGNTIYF. Written as DNA, the CDR3 is TGTGCCAGCAGCTACGGACAGGGCCCTGGAAACACCATATATTTT.

The rearrangement uses TRBV6-4 and TRBJ2-7, with unresolved D. The germline V gene encodes CDR1 MRHNA and CDR2 SNTAGT. Trimming stripped 5 bases from V and 4 bases from J, with 9 bases between. This CDR3 contains 12 residues. CDR3 in amino acids: CASSKPEYEQYF. The CDR3 DNA reads TGTGCCAGCAGTAAGCCGGAGTACGAGCAGTACTTC.

The genes are TRBV24-1 and TRBJ2-7; 8 bases are a match to TRBD1. This CDR3 is 16 amino acids long. Trimming took 1 base from V and 6 from J; bases not matched to a gene: 10. The V gene's germline CDR1 is KGHDR and CDR2 SFDVKD. The CDR3 nucleotides are TGTGCCACCAGTGATTTTCCCGGGACAGGCTTGCTCGAGCAGTACTTC. Translating gives CATSDFPGTGLLEQYF.

This clone was seen only once. At the DNA level, this CDR3 is encoded by other sequences in the same sample as well. This chain connects TRBV10-3 to TRBJ2-6; 10 nucleotides agree with TRBD1. The J segment lost 2 bases and the V segment lost 9 bases, leaving 19 bases of the junction unmatched. Germline-derived CDR1 and CDR2 are ENHRY and SYGVKD. The CDR3 runs to 20 residues. For the CDR3, the DNA is TGTGCCATAAAAGAAATCCTGGACAGGGGGTTCGTGCCTGGGGCCAACGTCCTGACTTTC. It translates to CAIKEILDRGFVPGANVLTF.